These 12 T cell receptor beta chains were sequenced from one sample in a study of blood T cell repertoires in COVID-19. Only in-frame clones appear in the TCRdb table, and some are missing; sequencing was by immunoSEQ multiplex PCR. The sample carries about 210,000 clones, 87% recorded once. Sequences were obtained from PBMCs or T cells enriched from blood (not recorded which). Every receptor here comes from a man aged 18-30 years with acute COVID-19.

CDR3 protein: CASSFSDRGDTQYF. The CDR3 bases are TGTGCCAGCAGCTTTAGCGACCGTGGCGATACGCAGTATTTT. This rearrangement joins TRBV3-1 (or the pseudogene TRBV3-2) to TRBJ2-3; D perhaps matches TRBD2 (5 bases). V lost 5 bases and J 6 bases, leaving 15 bases between the germline ends. CDR1 is LGHDT, CDR2 YNNKEL, per germline (reference sequence). The CDR3 has 14 residues.

This clone was found once. The chain employs TRBV3-1 (or the pseudogene TRBV3-2) and TRBJ2-5, with D perhaps TRBD1 (5 bases). Germline V lookup: CDR1 LGHDT, CDR2 YNNKEL (reference sequence). Trimming pared 0 bases from V and 4 bases from J, leaving 15 bases between. This CDR3 spans 16 amino acids. The CDR3 reads CASSQESRSRAETQYF. CDR3 in DNA: TGTGCCAGCAGCCAAGAATCACGCTCCAGGGCAGAGACCCAGTACTTC.

This clone was seen just once. This chain uses TRBV7-3 with TRBJ1-1, with D hard to call. The CDR3 spans 14 residues. Germline CDR1 reads SGHTA; CDR2 reads FQGTGA. V lost 1 base to trimming and J lost 3 bases, with 9 bases between them. CDR3 nucleotide sequence: TGTGCCAGCAGCTTAAATCAGGTCGACACTGAAGCTTTCTTT. Translation gives CASSLNQVDTEAFF.

The chain recombines TRBV27 with TRBJ2-3; 8 nucleotides match TRBD2. This CDR3 is 16 amino acids long. Germline CDR1 is MNHEY and CDR2 is SMNVEV (reference sequence). V shed 4 bases and J 4 bases; nucleotides not matched to a gene: 10. This chain's CDR3 is CASSSGLAGDADTQYF. The CDR3 DNA reads TGTGCCAGCAGTTCCGGACTAGCCGGCGATGCAGATACGCAGTATTTT.

The chain combines TRBV28 with TRBJ2-6; no clear D gene. Germline loops: CDR1 MDHEN, CDR2 SYDVKM. The CDR3 has 16 amino acids. The V gene lost 6 bases and the J gene lost 0 bases, with 12 bases spanning the gap. The CDR3 here is CASSITPISGANVLTF. The CDR3 DNA reads TGTGCCAGCAGCATTACTCCCATCTCTGGGGCCAACGTCCTGACTTTC.

The V and J genes are TRBV28 and TRBJ2-2, with TRBD1 matching 11 bases. Germline values: CDR1 MDHEN, CDR2 SYDVKM. There are 15 residues in the CDR3. The V gene end was trimmed by 4 bases and the J gene end by 9 bases; junction bases not matched to a gene: 7. CDR3 nucleotides: TGTGCCAGCAGTTCCGGGACAGGGGGTTTTCGGGAGCTGTTTTTT. The encoded protein is CASSSGTGGFRELFF. The whole variable domain, remainder taken from reference TRBV28 and TRBJ2-2, is DVKVTQSSRYLVKRTGEKVFLECVQDMDHENMFWYRQDPGLGLRLIYFSYDVKMKEKGDIPEGYSVSREKKERFSLILESASTNQTSMYLCASSSGTGGFRELFFGEGSRLTVL.

The J gene is TRBJ1-2, the V gene TRBV5-6, with 10 bases lining up with TRBD1. Germline-derived CDR1 and CDR2 are SGHDT and YYEEEE. The CDR3 runs 14 residues. V lost 3 bases to trimming and J lost 4 bases; unmatched junction nucleotides: 3. CDR3 loop: CASSSGDRGYGYTF. The CDR3, as DNA: TGTGCCAGCAGCTCAGGGGACAGGGGCTATGGCTACACCTTC.

The V call is TRBV5-5, the J call TRBJ2-7; TRBD2 might be the D (5 bases). The CDR3 runs to 14 residues. Germline CDR1 is SGHKS and CDR2 is YYEKEE (reference sequence). Trimming left V 1 base short and J 7 bases short, with 15 bases between. CDR3 residues: CASSLYEGLGEQYF. The CDR3 nucleotides read TGTGCCAGCAGCTTGTATGAGGGTCTTGGAGAGCAGTACTTC.

This clone was found a few times. This chain uses TRBV27 with TRBJ2-3, with 12 bases lining up with TRBD2. Germline V gene data show CDR1 as MNHEY and CDR2 as SMNVEV (reference sequence). The V gene end was trimmed by 5 bases and the J gene end by 6 bases; junction bases not matched to a gene: 12. The CDR3 runs 17 residues. CDR3 DNA sequence: TGTGCCAGCAGTAAACCCCTAGCGGGAGGGCCAGACGATACGCAGTATTTT. Translation: CASSKPLAGGPDDTQYF.

The chain carries TRBV9 and TRBJ2-7; 11 positions agree with TRBD1. The CDR3 extends over 14 amino acids. Germline V gives CDR1 SGDLS, CDR2 YYNGEE. J gave up 5 bases and V 2 bases, and 3 bases lay outside the gene matches. The CDR3 spells CASSVGQGADEQYF. Here the CDR3 DNA reads TGTGCCAGCAGCGTTGGACAGGGGGCAGACGAGCAGTACTTC.

The rearrangement joins TRBV7-8 to TRBJ1-4, with unresolved D. Trimming removed 1 base at V and 5 bases at J, with 8 bases between. Per germline, CDR1 SGHVS and CDR2 FQNEAQ. The CDR3 totals 14 residues. The CDR3 DNA follows: TGTGCCAGCAGCTTAGGAGGTATAAATGAAAAACTGTTTTTT. It yields the protein CASSLGGINEKLFF.

This clone was counted a single time. V gene TRBV7-2 combines with J gene TRBJ2-7; D remains unclear. V shed 2 bases and J shed 2 bases, with 10 bases lying between them. CDR3 size: 14 residues. The germline V gene has CDR1 SGHTA and CDR2 FQGNSA. CDR3 DNA sequence: TGTGCCAGCAGCTTACGGCAGGCCCCCTACGAGCAGTACTTC. Its protein is CASSLRQAPYEQYF.